One sample yielded the 26 T cell receptor beta chains listed below, sequenced in a study of cytomegalovirus exposure and HLA in healthy donors. PCR employed 60 Vbeta and 13 Jbeta primers. Sequenced by immunoSEQ multiplex PCR; TCRdb stores in-frame clones only, minus some. Its listing shows 150,000 to 200,000 clones. Sequencing used PBMCs. The origin of the receptors is a young man in good health and CMV-seronegative.

The chain joins TRBV5-6 to TRBJ2-7, with TRBD1 matching over 9 bases. CDR3 length equals 13 residues. Germline V gene sequence: CDR1 SGHDT, CDR2 YYEEEE. Trimming removed 1 base from V and 8 bases from J; junction bases left unmatched: 4. CDR3 nucleotides: TGTGCCAGCAGCTTGTGGACAGGGGATCAGCAGTACTTC. Translation gives CASSLWTGDQQYF. The whole variable domain, remainder taken from reference TRBV5-6 and TRBJ2-7, is DAGVTQSPTHLIKTRGQQVTLRCSPKSGHDTVSWYQQALGQGPQFIFQYYEEEERQRGNFPDRFSGHQFPNYSSELNVNALLLGDSALYLCASSLWTGDQQYFGPGTRLTVT.

The CDR3 is CASRQTGAPYEQYF. The CDR3 region has the DNA TGTGCCAGCAGACAAACAGGGGCCCCGTACGAGCAGTACTTC. The chain recombines TRBV6-5 with TRBJ2-7; 7 bases agree with TRBD1. Germline CDR1 is MNHEY and CDR2 is SVGAGI. This CDR3 region has 14 residues. V was pared by 6 bases and J by 4 bases, with 9 bases of the junction left unmatched.

The gene calls are TRBV25-1 and TRBJ1-2, with TRBD1 as a possible D gene (5 bases). Germline values: CDR1 MGHDK, CDR2 SYGVNS. The CDR3 length is 14 residues. Trimming took off 6 bases at V and 6 bases at J, with 17 bases between the two ends. The CDR3, as DNA: TGTGCCAGCAGGGGGCCTAATCCCTCGAATGGCTACACCTTC. As protein: CASRGPNPSNGYTF.

This chain joins TRBV6-6 and TRBJ2-3; the D gene is possibly TRBD1 (5 bases). In germline, CDR1 is MNHNY, CDR2 SVGAGI (reference sequence). The V end lost 8 bases, the J end lost 2 bases, and 20 bases lay between the germline ends. The CDR3 is made up of 16 amino acids. CDR3 in DNA: TGTGCCAGCTCCAGGGCTCCGGCGTTAACCACAGATACGCAGTATTTT. It specifies CASSRAPALTTDTQYF.

This rearrangement joins TRBV5-4 to TRBJ1-2, with 10 bases lining up with TRBD1. Germline trimming cut 3 bases from V and 8 bases from J; bases unmatched to any gene: 10. The CDR3 sequence is 15 residues long. Germline CDR1 is SGHNT and CDR2 is YYREEE (reference sequence). As DNA, the CDR3 is TGTGCCAGCAGCTCTCCGGGACAGGGGAGGATGGGCTACACCTTC. It yields the protein CASSSPGQGRMGYTF.

The chain combines TRBV5-4 with TRBJ1-2; tentatively, D is TRBD1 (5 bases). The germline V gene encodes CDR1 SGHNT and CDR2 YYREEE (reference sequence). The CDR3 has 14 amino acids. V lost 0 bases and J 4 bases, leaving 10 bases between the germline ends. CDR3 bases: TGTGCCAGCAGCTTGGAAGGAGGGGTCTATGGCTACACCTTC. This translates into CASSLEGGVYGYTF.

The rearrangement links TRBV11-3 to TRBJ2-2; 7 nucleotides align to TRBD2. Germline CDR1 reads SGHNT; CDR2 reads YENEEA. V lost 3 bases and J lost 1; bases outside the gene matches: 11. This CDR3 is 18 amino acids long. The CDR3 DNA reads TGTGCCAGCAGCTTTGGCGGCGGGAGAGGTTTGAACACCGGGGAGCTGTTTTTT. It is translated as CASSFGGGRGLNTGELFF.

This chain connects TRBV29-1 to TRBJ2-5; 8 positions agree with TRBD1. Germline V gene lookup returns CDR1 SQVTM and CDR2 ANQGSEA. The CDR3 totals 13 residues. The V gene end was trimmed by 4 bases and the J gene end by 1 base; junction bases not matched to a gene: 2. CDR3 sequence: CSVGGQAQETQYF. CDR3 DNA sequence: TGCAGCGTTGGGGGACAGGCCCAAGAGACCCAGTACTTC.

The V call is TRBV4-1, the J call TRBJ1-2; 11 bases agree with TRBD1. The CDR3 length is 18 residues. Germline assignment: CDR1 MGHRA and CDR2 YSYEKL. Trimming cost V 1 base and J 2 bases; bases outside gene matches: 9. This CDR3 is CASSQGRTGGPRNYGYTF. The CDR3 nucleotides read TGCGCCAGCAGCCAAGGCAGGACAGGGGGCCCGCGCAACTATGGCTACACCTTC.

This rearrangement joins TRBV7-3 to TRBJ2-7; tentatively, D is TRBD2 (5 bases). CDR1 SGHTA and CDR2 FQGTGA come from the germline V gene. Trimming cost V 2 bases and J 6 bases, with 8 bases left between them. The CDR3 extends over 12 amino acids. The CDR3 DNA reads as TGTGCCAGCAGCTTAGGACGGGGCGAGCAGTACTTC. The encoded protein is CASSLGRGEQYF. The whole variable domain, remainder taken from reference TRBV7-3 and TRBJ2-7, is GAGVSQTPSNKVTEKGKYVELRCDPISGHTALYWYRQSLGQGPEFLIYFQGTGAADDSGLPNDRFFAVRPEGSVSTLKIQRTERGDSAVYLCASSLGRGEQYFGPGTRLTVT.

This rearrangement joins TRBV18 to TRBJ1-2, with 10 bases lining up with TRBD1. Losses at the gene ends were 4 bases for V and 5 bases for J; bases not matched to a gene: 4. The CDR3 length is 14 residues. CDR1 KGHSH and CDR2 LQKENI come from the germline V gene. CDR3 sequence: CASSQDRGLYGYTF. The CDR3 region has the DNA TGTGCCAGCTCACAAGACAGGGGGCTTTATGGCTACACCTTC. Full variable domain (remainder filled in from reference TRBV18 and TRBJ1-2): NAGVMQNPRHLVRRRGQEARLRCSPMKGHSHVYWYRQLPEEGLKFMVYLQKENIIDESGMPKERFSAEFPKEGPSILRIQQVVRGDSAAYFCASSQDRGLYGYTFGSGTRLTVV.

The chain combines TRBV19 with TRBJ2-7; the match to TRBD1 covers 8 bases. Unmatched junction bases numbered 4, after V lost 1 base and J lost 2 bases. Germline CDR1 and CDR2: LNHDA and SQIVND (reference sequence). The CDR3 is 15 amino acids. CDR3 sequence (DNA): TGTGCCAGTAGTATAGGGCAGGGACAGGCCTACGAGCAGTACTTC. The encoded protein is CASSIGQGQAYEQYF. The variable domain in full, completed from reference TRBV19 and TRBJ2-7, reads DGGITQSPKYLFRKEGQNVTLSCEQNLNHDAMYWYRQDPGQGLRLIYYSQIVNDFQKGDIAEGYSVSREKKESFPLTVTSAQKNPTAFYLCASSIGQGQAYEQYFGPGTRLTVT.

The V gene is TRBV6-1, the J gene TRBJ2-5; perhaps TRBD1 as D (6 bases). The J call may be mistaken, given a closer DNA end match to TRBJ2-7. CDR3 length: 14 amino acids. Germline V CDR1 and CDR2: MNHNS, SASEGT. The CDR3 bases are TGTGCCAGCAGTGTATCGGACAGTCCCTACGAGCAGTACTTC. It specifies CASSVSDSPYEQYF.

The CDR3 is CASGRVNYGYTF. The DNA of the CDR3 is TGTGCCAGCGGCAGGGTTAACTATGGCTACACCTTC. The V gene is TRBV5-5, the J gene TRBJ1-2, with D possibly TRBD1 on 5 matching bases. The V and J ends lost 7 bases and 1 base respectively, with 8 bases between them. The germline gives CDR1 SGHKS, CDR2 YYEKEE (reference sequence). The CDR3 loop spans 12 amino acids.

The V call is TRBV28, the J call TRBJ2-3, with TRBD1 matching over 7 bases. Germline V lookup: CDR1 MDHEN, CDR2 SYDVKM. V was clipped by 4 bases and J by 1 base; unmatched bases: 8. The CDR3 is 16 amino acids. DNA for the CDR3: TGTGCCAGCAGTTCCCCACCCCAGGGGGGCACAGATACGCAGTATTTT. It translates to CASSSPPQGGTDTQYF.

This sequence joins TRBV9 and TRBJ2-5; a possible D gene is TRBD2 (7 bases). Trimming left V 0 bases short and J 5 bases short, with 17 bases between. This CDR3 has 16 amino acids. CDR1 and CDR2 (germline): SGDLS, YYNGEE. CDR3 loop: CASSVGGGGLGETQYF. The CDR3 DNA reads as TGTGCCAGCAGCGTAGGAGGGGGGGGTCTAGGGGAGACCCAGTACTTC.

The rearrangement links TRBV11-2 to TRBJ2-3; 10 nucleotides align to TRBD1. Trimming cost V 4 bases and J 6 bases; bases outside gene matches: 4. There are 14 residues in the CDR3. Germline V lookup: CDR1 SGHAT, CDR2 FQNNGV. The CDR3 region is CASSSTGGGDTQYF. CDR3 DNA: TGTGCCAGCAGCTCGACAGGGGGCGGGGATACGCAGTATTTT. Drawing the rest from reference TRBV11-2 and TRBJ2-3, the complete variable domain is EAGVAQSPRYKIIEKRQSVAFWCNPISGHATLYWYQQILGQGPKLLIQFQNNGVVDDSQLPKDRFSAERLKGVDSTLKIQPAKLEDSAVYLCASSSTGGGDTQYFGPGTRLTVL.

This chain joins TRBV2 and TRBJ2-7; no clear D. The CDR3 is made up of 12 amino acids. Germline loops: CDR1 SNHLY, CDR2 FYNNEI. The ends were cut back, 2 bases at V and 3 bases at J, with 5 bases in the middle. The CDR3, as DNA: TGTGCCAGCAGTGAATTCCGCTACGAGCAGTACTTC. Amino acids: CASSEFRYEQYF.

CDR3 residues: CASRPTGASMNTEAFF. The CDR3 DNA sequence: TGCGCCAGCAGACCTACAGGGGCCTCAATGAACACTGAAGCTTTCTTT. The chain carries TRBV4-1 and TRBJ1-1; 7 positions agree with TRBD1. The J segment lost 0 bases and the V segment lost 6 bases, leaving 10 bases of the junction unmatched. The CDR3 loop spans 16 amino acids. The germline CDR1 and CDR2 sequences are MGHRA and YSYEKL.

V gene TRBV6-5 combines with J gene TRBJ2-7; D might be TRBD2 (7 bases). This CDR3 region has 16 residues. The germline V and J ends were trimmed by 0 bases and 2 bases, with 14 bases remaining between them. Germline CDR1 reads MNHEY; CDR2 reads SVGAGI. The CDR3 region is CASSYSGGRETYEQYF. The DNA for the CDR3 is TGTGCCAGCAGTTACTCCGGGGGGCGGGAGACCTACGAGCAGTACTTC.

The rearrangement joins TRBV10-3 to TRBJ1-1; a possible D gene is TRBD1 (6 bases). Germline V gene lookup returns CDR1 ENHRY and CDR2 SYGVKD. Trimming took 10 bases from V and 2 from J, leaving 17 bases between them. The CDR3 has 14 amino acids. The CDR3 is CATQGTSINTEAFF. In nucleotides, the CDR3 is TGTGCCACCCAAGGGACATCTATTAACACTGAAGCTTTCTTT.

V usage is TRBV6-5 and J usage is TRBJ1-4; TRBD1 matches at 9 bases. This CDR3 has 15 amino acids. Trimming at V came to 0 bases and at J to 7 bases, leaving 3 bases not matched to a gene. Germline V gene data show CDR1 as MNHEY and CDR2 as SVGAGI. CDR3 sequence (DNA): TGTGCCAGCAGTTACTCGGGACAGGGAATTGAAAAACTGTTTTTT. It codes for CASSYSGQGIEKLFF.

V gene TRBV5-5 combines with J gene TRBJ2-5; 11 bases are shared with TRBD1. Germline assignment: CDR1 SGHKS and CDR2 YYEKEE (reference sequence). The V gene end was trimmed by 5 bases and the J gene end by 3 bases; junction bases not matched to a gene: 9. This CDR3 comprises 16 residues. CDR3 sequence (DNA): TGTGCCAGCAGTCGGCCCGGACAGGGGGCGAAAGAGACCCAGTACTTC. Encoded protein: CASSRPGQGAKETQYF.

The chain joins TRBV6-5 to TRBJ1-2, with D uncertain. Germline values: CDR1 MNHEY, CDR2 SVGAGI. The CDR3 runs to 14 residues. Trimming removed 0 bases from V and 4 bases from J, with 9 bases in between. The CDR3 DNA reads TGTGCCAGCAGTTACTCACGCGAACGCTATGGCTACACCTTC. It yields the protein CASSYSRERYGYTF.

The chain joins TRBV5-1 to TRBJ2-7; the D is unclear. The CDR3 runs 15 residues. V lost 0 bases, J lost 3 bases, and 13 bases lay in between. The V gene's germline CDR1 is SGHRS and CDR2 YFSETQ. CDR3 loop: CASSLVGSGHYEQYF. CDR3 bases: TGCGCCAGCAGCTTGGTCGGTTCAGGTCACTACGAGCAGTACTTC.

The chain has TRBV28 and TRBJ2-7; 9 bases map to TRBD1. Germline V gene sequence: CDR1 MDHEN, CDR2 SYDVKM. Losses at the gene ends were 2 bases for V and 8 bases for J; bases not matched to a gene: 7. This CDR3 spans 14 amino acids. In DNA form, the CDR3 reads TGTGCCAGCAGTTTACCCGGGACAGGGACTAAGCAGTACTTC. Its translation is CASSLPGTGTKQYF.